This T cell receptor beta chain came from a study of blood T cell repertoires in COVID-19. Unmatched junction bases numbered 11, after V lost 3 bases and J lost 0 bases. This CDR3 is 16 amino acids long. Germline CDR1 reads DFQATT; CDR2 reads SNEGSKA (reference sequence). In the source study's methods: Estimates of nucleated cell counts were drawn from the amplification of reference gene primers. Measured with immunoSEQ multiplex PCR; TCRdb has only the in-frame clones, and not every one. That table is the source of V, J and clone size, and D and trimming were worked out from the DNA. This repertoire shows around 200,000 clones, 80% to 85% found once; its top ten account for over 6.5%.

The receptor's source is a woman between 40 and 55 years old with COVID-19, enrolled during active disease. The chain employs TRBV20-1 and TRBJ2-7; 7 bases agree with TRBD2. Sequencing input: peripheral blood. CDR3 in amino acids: CSASAPLAVYSYEQYF. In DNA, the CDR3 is TGCAGTGCTAGTGCCCCCCTAGCGGTGTACTCCTACGAGCAGTACTTC.